These 18 T cell receptor beta chains were sequenced from one sample in a study of cytomegalovirus exposure and HLA in healthy donors. Amplification used 60 Vbeta primers and 13 Jbeta primers. Sequencing used immunoSEQ multiplex PCR; TCRdb keeps in-frame clones, though not all of them. Of some 77,000 clones detected, approximately 79% appear once; the ten largest clones hold under 25%. Source material: PBMCs. All receptors come from a woman aged 40-49 years in good health and CMV-seropositive.

This clone was seen only a few times. The V call is TRBV30, the J call TRBJ1-5, with a possible D match to TRBD1 (6 bases). The CDR3 has 14 amino acids. Between the trimmed V and J ends, which lost 3 bases and 3 bases, there was a span of 12 bases. CDR1 is GTSNPN, CDR2 SVGIG, per germline (reference sequence). The CDR3 DNA follows: TGTGCCTGGAGGACAGGTCAGCCCAATCAGCCCCAGCATTTT. It translates to CAWRTGQPNQPQHF. Complete variable domain (other parts from reference TRBV30 and TRBJ1-5): SQTIHQWPATLVQPVGSPLSLECTVEGTSNPNLYWYRQAAGRGLQLLFYSVGIGQISSEVPQNLSASRPQDRQFILSSKKLLLSDSGFYLCAWRTGQPNQPQHFGDGTRLSIL.

The CDR3 bases are TGTGCCACCAGCAGAGCGGGAGTGAGTCCGACCCTCAATGAGCAGTTCTTC. Translation gives CATSRAGVSPTLNEQFF. The V call is TRBV15, the J call TRBJ2-1; perhaps TRBD2 as D (6 bases). This CDR3 spans 17 amino acids. With 1 base removed from V and 6 bases from J, the gap between germline ends came to 19 bases. The germline V gene has CDR1 LNHNV and CDR2 YYDKDF (reference sequence).

This clone is medium-sized by share. The chain recombines TRBV5-4 with TRBJ1-2; 8 bases line up with TRBD1. The CDR3 is 15 residues long. CDR1 SGHNT and CDR2 YYREEE come from the germline V gene (reference sequence). V trimming: 4 bases; J trimming: 4 bases; junction bases outside the gene matches: 9. The CDR3 DNA follows: TGTGCCAGCAGCCAAAGAGGACAGGGTAGCTATGGCTACACCTTC. Protein sequence: CASSQRGQGSYGYTF.

The gene calls are TRBV7-8 and TRBJ1-4; D gene unclear. V was cut by 8 bases and J by 5 bases, with 18 bases left in between. Germline CDR1 reads SGHVS; CDR2 reads FQNEAQ. The CDR3 runs 15 residues. This CDR3 is CASRLGGQRNEKLFF. CDR3 in DNA: TGTGCCAGCCGCCTCGGAGGGCAGCGCAATGAAAAACTGTTTTTT.

The chain combines TRBV19 with TRBJ1-3; a weak D match, TRBD1 (5 bases). The germline gives CDR1 LNHDA, CDR2 SQIVND (reference sequence). Trimming stripped 5 bases from V and 0 bases from J, with 11 bases between. This CDR3 spans 15 amino acids. For the CDR3, the DNA is TGTGCCAGTAGTGTGGGACTGATCTCTGGAAACACCATATATTTT. Its translation is CASSVGLISGNTIYF.

The CDR3 DNA reads as TGTGCCAGCAGTTCGACCCTAGGGGGGGGTGGAGAGCAGTACTTC. Translation gives CASSSTLGGGGEQYF. V is TRBV6-6 and J is TRBJ2-7; the D gene is possibly TRBD2 (7 bases). CDR1 is MNHNY, CDR2 SVGAGI, per germline (reference sequence). The CDR3 is made up of 15 amino acids. V lost 4 bases and J 7 bases, leaving 20 bases between the germline ends.

J is TRBJ1-2 and V is TRBV25-1; D might be TRBD1 (5 bases). The germline gives CDR1 MGHDK, CDR2 SYGVNS. V lost 0 bases to trimming and J lost 8 bases, with 13 bases between them. The CDR3 totals 14 residues. CDR3 sequence: CASSEYGRDYGYTF. The CDR3 DNA reads TGTGCCAGCAGTGAATATGGCAGGGATTACGGCTACACCTTC.

The genes are TRBV2 and TRBJ1-2; 7 nucleotides match TRBD1. The CDR3 runs to 14 residues. Germline values: CDR1 SNHLY, CDR2 FYNNEI. V lost 7 bases, J lost 4 bases, and 9 bases stayed unmatched. The CDR3 spells CASTGRQGIYGYTF. CDR3 sequence (DNA): TGTGCCAGCACCGGACGACAGGGCATCTATGGCTACACCTTC.

The chain carries TRBV5-6 and TRBJ1-2; D uncertain. The length of the CDR3 is 12 residues. The germline V gene has CDR1 SGHDT and CDR2 YYEEEE. Trimming took off 5 bases at V and 5 bases at J, with 10 bases between the two ends. The CDR3 protein is CASSRSLYGYTF. CDR3 bases: TGTGCCAGCAGTCGGTCCCTATATGGCTACACCTTC.

This clone appeared a few times. The chain employs TRBV7-9 and TRBJ2-7; the D is unclear. Germline lookup yields CDR1 SEHNR and CDR2 FQNEAQ (reference sequence). CDR3 length: 15 amino acids. Trimming removed 2 bases from V and 0 bases from J, with 11 bases in between. CDR3 loop: CASSLTNSNSYEQYF. DNA of the CDR3: TGTGCCAGCAGCTTAACCAACTCCAACTCCTACGAGCAGTACTTC. Filled out from reference TRBV7-9 and TRBJ2-7, the complete variable domain reads DTGVSQNPRHKITKRGQNVTFRCDPISEHNRLYWYRQTLGQGPEFLTYFQNEAQLEKSRLLSDRFSAERPKGSFSTLEIQRTEQGDSAMYLCASSLTNSNSYEQYFGPGTRLTVT.

The gene calls are TRBV25-1 and TRBJ2-4, with TRBD2 identical over 12 bases. V shed 2 bases and J 6 bases; nucleotides not matched to a gene: 2. The CDR3 extends over 15 amino acids. Germline V CDR1 and CDR2: MGHDK, SYGVNS. The CDR3 coding sequence is TGTGCCAGCAGTGAACCTAGCGGGGGGGGAAACATTCAGTACTTC. Protein: CASSEPSGGGNIQYF.

The chain joins TRBV29-1 to TRBJ2-2; D is unresolved. The CDR3 totals 14 residues. The germline V gene encodes CDR1 SQVTM and CDR2 ANQGSEA. V was shortened by 5 bases and J by 0 bases, with 10 bases between the two germline ends. The DNA of the CDR3 is TGCAGCGTTTCAGATAACGCGAACACCGGGGAGCTGTTTTTT. It yields the protein CSVSDNANTGELFF.

This chain joins TRBV30 and TRBJ1-1; tentatively, D is TRBD1 (5 bases). This CDR3 has 14 amino acids. Germline V lookup: CDR1 GTSNPN, CDR2 SVGIG (reference sequence). Trimming removed 6 bases at V and 5 bases at J, with 19 bases between. In DNA, the CDR3 is TGTGCCTGCAAAAGCGGGTCTTGGGGGACTGAAGCTTTCTTT. This gives the protein CACKSGSWGTEAFF.

This chain joins TRBV4-1 and TRBJ1-3; 7 bases line up with TRBD1. The CDR3 has 16 amino acids. V lost 0 bases and J lost 3; bases outside the gene matches: 5. Germline V CDR1 and CDR2: MGHRA, YSYEKL. CDR3 nucleotides: TGCGCCAGCAGCCAAGATAGGCCAGGGGGTGGAAACACCATATATTTT. It translates to CASSQDRPGGGNTIYF.

The chain has TRBV29-1 and TRBJ2-5; D is possibly TRBD1 (6 bases). The DNA matches TRBJ2-7 better at its end, which makes the J call doubtful. Germline CDR1 reads SQVTM; CDR2 reads ANQGSEA. The CDR3 sequence is 13 residues long. CDR3 DNA sequence: TGCAGCGTTGAGATTACAGGGTTCTCCGAGCAGTACTTC. This translates into CSVEITGFSEQYF.

For the CDR3, the DNA is TGTGCCAGTAGTATCGGGGGACAGTCGAACACCGGGGAGCTGTTTTTT. Translation: CASSIGGQSNTGELFF. This chain links TRBV19 with TRBJ2-2; possible D gene TRBD1, 7 bases. There are 16 residues in the CDR3. Trimming removed 3 bases from V and 0 bases from J, with 11 bases in between. Germline CDR1 reads LNHDA; CDR2 reads SQIVND (reference sequence).

V is TRBV5-1 and J is TRBJ2-3; 8 bases line up with TRBD1. V was pared by 4 bases and J by 0 bases, with 7 bases of the junction left unmatched. Germline assignment: CDR1 SGHRS and CDR2 YFSETQ. This CDR3 is built from 16 residues. The CDR3 DNA follows: TGCGCCAGCAGCGTCGGGACAGGCTCTAGCACAGATACGCAGTATTTT. Its protein product is CASSVGTGSSTDTQYF.

The chain combines TRBV19 with TRBJ2-1; D possibly corresponds to TRBD2 (6 bases). The V and J ends lost 5 bases and 8 bases respectively, with 16 bases between them. Germline V gene sequence: CDR1 LNHDA, CDR2 SQIVND (reference sequence). The CDR3 contains 14 residues. CDR3 in amino acids: CASSVEPGLHEQFF. In nucleotides, the CDR3 is TGTGCCAGTAGTGTCGAACCGGGACTCCATGAGCAGTTCTTC.